This TCR beta chain was identified during a study of blood T cell repertoires in COVID-19. As processed by the authors: Amplified reference gene primers provided the basis for estimating nucleated cell counts. Clones were read by immunoSEQ multiplex PCR, and TCRdb kept only the in-frame ones, dropping some. V and J calls and clone size follow that table, whereas D and trimming were derived from the DNA. The sample records some 500,000 clones, approximately 88% being singletons. The CDR3 consists of 14 residues. V gave up 8 bases and J gave up 3 bases, with 14 bases separating them. In germline, CDR1 is SNHLY, CDR2 FYNNEI.

Source material: peripheral blood. This TCR was sampled from a woman in her fifties or sixties with COVID-19, enrolled during active disease. The chain uses TRBV2 and TRBJ1-5; perhaps TRBD1 as D (5 bases). The CDR3 is CASQRGGNNQPQHF. CDR3 coding DNA: TGTGCCAGCCAGAGGGGAGGAAACAATCAGCCCCAGCATTTT.